This T cell receptor (beta chain) is from a study of T cells in Graves' hyperthyroidism and ophthalmopathy. The CDR3 covers 16 residues. Looked up from germline, CDR1 is SGHTA and CDR2 is FQGTGA. Amplified regions were TCR beta CDR3 sequences from RNA transcripts. Researchers ran a first-round RT-PCR on the TCR CDR3 using the HTBI primer set. TCRdb re-derived calls from the multiplex PCR reads in MiXCR, one entry per CDR3 protein. The data hold more than 600,000 distinct CDR3 sequences, with about a sixth observed a single time. The sample holds many counts of this clonotype. At one boundary the junction diverges from the germline segment, which might be a read error.

The TCR sequence derives from a man aged 18 to 30 with Graves' hyperthyroidism. The sample taken for sequencing was blood. V gene TRBV7-3 combines with J gene TRBJ1-1, with 9 bases matching TRBD1. The CDR3 nucleotides read TGTGCCAGCAGCGTAACAGGGGGCGTTTCGAACACTGAAGCTTTCTTT. Translated, it gives CASSVTGGVSNTEAFF.